This is a list of T cell receptor beta chains from one sample in a study of identical twins. TCRdb passed the 5' RACE reads through MiXCR, listing each CDR3 protein once. The sample shows under 300,000 distinct CDR3 sequences, 5.5% to 7.5% of them seen only once. These records were also assigned to another study, of T cells expressing NK-cell markers.

The sample was CD8+ T cells sorted from blood. The receptors derive from a woman under 30 in good health. The CDR3 runs from the conserved cysteine through the conserved F or W. Each record gives: J gene, D gene, V gene, clone size, CDR3 DNA, CDR3 protein. A D gene is named only where the DNA matches it firmly. A clone size is listed for some rows: how often the clone was seen (once, few, many), or a class if it is expanded.

TRBJ2-3	-	TRBV9	-	TGTGCCAGCAGCGACAGGAGGGAGTCCACAGATACGCAGTATTTT	CASSDRRESTDTQYF
TRBJ2-3	-	TRBV20-1	many	TGCAGTGCTAGCCGCTTCGGGGGAGTCGAGCAGTATTTT	CSASRFGGVEQYF
TRBJ1-1	-	TRBV6-6	few	TGTGCCAGCAGAGGACACCGGAGCACTGAAGCTTTCTTT	CASRGHRSTEAFF
TRBJ2-1	-	TRBV11-2	-	TGTGCCAGCAGCGCAAAGCCTTCGGGAGCCGCCAATGAGCAGTTCTTC	CASSAKPSGAANEQFF
TRBJ2-7	TRBD1	TRBV7-9	-	TGTGCCAGCAGCCATTGGGACAGGGGCTCCTACGAGCAGTACTTC	CASSHWDRGSYEQYF
TRBJ2-1	TRBD1	TRBV7-9	many	TGTGCCAGCAGCTTGGACAGGGAAAATGAGCAGTTCTTC	CASSLDRENEQFF
TRBJ1-2	-	TRBV4-1	few	TGCGCCAGCAGCCCCGAGGGTCCCTATGGCTACACCTTC	CASSPEGPYGYTF
TRBJ2-7	TRBD1	TRBV7-9	few	TGTGCCAGCAGCTCCAGGGGGCGGTACGAGCAGTACTTC	CASSSRGRYEQYF
TRBJ1-1	-	TRBV4-1	few	TGCGCCAGCAGGGAGAGAATCATGAACACTGAAGCTTTCTTT	CASRERIMNTEAFF
TRBJ2-7	TRBD1	TRBV20-1	once	TGCAGTGCTTCCCACAGGGGTTTCCTGCGCGAGCAGTACTTC	CSASHRGFLREQYF
TRBJ1-1	-	TRBV7-2	few	TGTGCCAGCAGCTTCCGGGGATTAGGCACTGAAGCTTTCTTT	CASSFRGLGTEAFF
TRBJ1-2	-	TRBV6-1	-	TGTGCCAGCAGCTCCCGGGGGGGGGCCGACAACTATGGCTACACCTTC	CASSSRGGADNYGYTF
TRBJ2-5	-	TRBV6-2/TRBV6-3	many	TGTGCCAGCAGTCCTCTCTCGAATCAAGAGACCCAGTACTTC	CASSPLSNQETQYF
TRBJ2-5	-	TRBV12-3/TRBV12-4	many	TGTGCCAGCAGTTTAGCGCTGGTAGCCCTGGAGACCCAGTACTTC	CASSLALVALETQYF
TRBJ2-5	-	TRBV7-9	many	TGTGCCAGCAGCTTAGATTTGGGACCAAAAGAGACCCAGTACTTC	CASSLDLGPKETQYF
TRBJ2-1	-	TRBV27	few	TGTGCCAGCAGTCCCCTACTCCGCAATGAGCAGTTCTTC	CASSPLLRNEQFF
TRBJ2-7	-	TRBV6-1	few	TGTGCCAGCAGGGCCGGTGGGGGCAGGGACGAGCAGTACTTC	CASRAGGGRDEQYF
TRBJ2-7	-	TRBV7-8	few	TGTGCCAGCAGCTTAATCCCCGTGGGAGAGTTTTCCTACGAGCAGTACTTC	CASSLIPVGEFSYEQYF
TRBJ2-6	-	TRBV5-1	-	TGCGCCAGCAGGTCTCGGTCACTTTCTGGGGCCAACGTCCTGACTTTC	CASRSRSLSGANVLTF
TRBJ2-3	TRBD2	TRBV5-1	many	TGCGCCAGCAGCTTCCCCAACTTTACGACTAGCGGGAGAACAAATACGCAGTATTTT	CASSFPNFTTSGRTNTQYF
TRBJ1-6	TRBD1	TRBV5-1	few	TGCGCCAGCAGACTCGTTTTCAGGGGGCTCGCCGTTGGTTCACCCCTCCACTTT	CASRLVFRGLAVGSPLHF
TRBJ2-5	TRBD1	TRBV20-1	-	TGCAGTGCTAGAGATAGACAGGGGTATCAAGAGACCCAGTACTTC	CSARDRQGYQETQYF
TRBJ1-1	TRBD1	TRBV27	many	TGTGCCAGCAGTCCCCAGGGGGCGAACACTGAAGCTTTCTTT	CASSPQGANTEAFF
TRBJ2-1	-	TRBV7-8	few	TGTGCCGGGACGAGGGGGGACAATGAGCAGTTCTTC	CAGTRGDNEQFF
TRBJ1-1	-	TRBV25-1	many	TGTGCCAGCAGTAATCTCGGGGATACAGGGAGGGAAGCTTTCTTT	CASSNLGDTGREAFF
TRBJ2-5	-	TRBV7-9	few	TGTGCCAGCAGTGTCCAGAGGGGCAAAGAGACCCAGTACTTC	CASSVQRGKETQYF
TRBJ1-5	-	TRBV29-1	-	TGCAGCGTTGCACCTAAAGTCAATCAGCCCCAGCATTTT	CSVAPKVNQPQHF
TRBJ2-2	-	TRBV11-3	-	TGTGCCAGCAGCCCTTATGACAGGATGAACACCGGGGAGCTGTTTTTT	CASSPYDRMNTGELFF
TRBJ2-1	TRBD2	TRBV11-2	few	TGTGCCAGCAGCTTTTCCCCTACTAGCGGGTACAATGAGCAGTTCTTC	CASSFSPTSGYNEQFF
TRBJ1-2	TRBD1	TRBV4-3	-	TGCGCCAGCAGCAAATGGGAAAAGGACAGGGAGGGCAATGGCTACACCTTC	CASSKWEKDREGNGYTF
TRBJ2-2	-	TRBV24-1	-	TGTGCCTCGGAAGCGGTTACCGGGGAGCTGTTTTTT	CASEAVTGELFF
TRBJ2-1	TRBD2	TRBV20-1	few	TGCAGTGCTAGAGATCTAGCGGGCTACAATGAGCAGTTCTTC	CSARDLAGYNEQFF
TRBJ1-1	-	TRBV7-9	-	TGTGCCAGCACCATGGACAGGAACACTGAAGCTTTCTTT	CASTMDRNTEAFF
TRBJ1-2	-	TRBV2	-	TGTGCCAGCAGTGACGCGGGCGGAGCTCGATATGGCTACACCTTC	CASSDAGGARYGYTF
TRBJ2-5	-	TRBV7-9	-	TGTGCCAGCAGCTTGGCAGCGACCCAGTACTTC	CASSLAATQYF
TRBJ2-1	TRBD1	TRBV12-3/TRBV12-4	-	TGTGCCAGCAGTTTTTTCGAGGGGGCCACCTACAATGAGCAGTTCTTC	CASSFFEGATYNEQFF
TRBJ2-2	TRBD2	TRBV7-9	many	TGTGCCAGCAGCTCCGTTAGCGGGGGGAACACCGGGGAGCTGTTTTTT	CASSSVSGGNTGELFF
TRBJ2-7	-	TRBV7-2	many	TGTGCCAGCAGCTTAAGTAGGGGCACCTACGAGCAGTACTTC	CASSLSRGTYEQYF
TRBJ2-1	-	TRBV12-3/TRBV12-4	many	TGTGCCAGCACCATCGCCGACGGGGGAAATGAGCAGTTCTTC	CASTIADGGNEQFF
TRBJ2-7	-	TRBV12-3/TRBV12-4	many	TGTGCCAGCGGGGCCTGGCGGGACGAGCAGTACTTC	CASGAWRDEQYF
TRBJ2-2	-	TRBV30	-	TGTGCCTGGTCCGGGATCCCTAAGGACGGGGAGCTGTTTTTT	CAWSGIPKDGELFF
TRBJ2-1	-	TRBV11-1	few	TGTGCCAGCAGCCGCCCGGGCCTCGATGAGCAGTTCTTC	CASSRPGLDEQFF
TRBJ1-2	-	TRBV29-1	-	TGCAGCGCGACCGGGACAATCGATGGCTACACCTTC	CSATGTIDGYTF
TRBJ2-7	TRBD1	TRBV12-3/TRBV12-4	many	TGTGCCAGCAGTCAAGGACAGGGGGGATCCTACGAGCAGTACTTC	CASSQGQGGSYEQYF
TRBJ2-5	TRBD2	TRBV3-1	few	TGTGCCAGCAGCCAAGATCGGATAGCGGGGGGCCAGCGGGAGACCCAGTACTTC	CASSQDRIAGGQRETQYF
TRBJ1-1	-	TRBV29-1	few	TGCAGCGTTGCCGGGGCTGGGAGTGAAGCTTTCTTT	CSVAGAGSEAFF
TRBJ2-5	TRBD2	TRBV10-3	-	TGTGCCATCAGCCCTGAGGTAGCGGGGCAAGAGACCCAGTACTTC	CAISPEVAGQETQYF
TRBJ2-1	-	TRBV6-6	few	TGTGCCAGCGGAGGTGATGAGCAGTTCTTC	CASGGDEQFF